The present T cell receptor beta chain was sequenced within a study of response to subunit inactivated influenza vaccine. Study-level results: Few additional T cells are recruited per seasonal influenza vaccination, authors suggested.

TCRdb passed the RT-PCR reads through MiXCR, listing each CDR3 protein once. The sample shows fewer than 550,000 distinct CDR3 sequences, around 25% of them seen only once. CDR1 and CDR2 from the germline V gene are SEHNR and FQNEAQ (reference sequence). CDR3 length: 14 amino acids. V was pared by 5 bases and J by 6 bases, with 6 bases of the junction left unmatched. This clonotype has only a few counts. What it recognizes is unknown. The specimen was CD4+ T cells sorted from PBMCs, collected 4 to 6 days after vaccination. The TCR originated in a man aged 50-60 years who received an inactivated influenza vaccine. V is TRBV7-9 and J is TRBJ2-1; 8 bases map to TRBD2. The CDR3 protein is CASSRGGRSNEQFF. Written as DNA, the CDR3 is TGTGCCAGCAGCCGCGGGGGGAGATCCAATGAGCAGTTCTTC.